This T cell receptor beta chain was found in a study of identical twins. Findings of the study overall: Twin-shared out-of-frame alpha sequences were enriched for low generation probability. The degree of excess twin sharing was weaker in beta out-of-frame sequences.

A remark on this clonotype: What it recognizes is unknown.

Using its own MiXCR run on the 5' RACE reads, TCRdb lists one record per CDR3 protein. Of under 300,000 distinct CDR3 sequences in the sample, 11% to 15% were seen once. The germline V gene encodes CDR1 SGHDN and CDR2 FVKESK. The V end lost 3 bases, the J end lost 4 bases, and 9 bases lay between the germline ends. The CDR3 contains 13 residues. Sequenced sample: memory (CD45RO+) T cells sorted from blood. This chain connects TRBV14 to TRBJ1-1; no reliable D call. The receptor was isolated from a woman aged 18 to 35 in good health. CDR3 bases: TGTGCCAGCAGCCAGGTCGAGTCCACTGAAGCTTTCTTT. It yields the protein CASSQVESTEAFF.